The 23 T cell receptor beta chains presented below share a single source sample, sequenced in a study of shared clonotypes between healthy human individuals. TCRdb's table, derived via immunoSEQ multiplex PCR, lists solely in-frame clones and lacks some. The sample lists some 1,900,000 clones; approximately 94% were seen once. Naive CD8 cells were CD45RO-negative, positively selected for CCR7, excluding terminally differentiated effector memory CD45RA+ cells. Input material: naive CD8+ T cells sorted from blood. These receptors were taken from a man younger than 35 in good health.

The rearrangement uses TRBV11-2 and TRBJ2-7; 7 nucleotides align to TRBD1. V trimming: 1 base; J trimming: 5 bases; junction bases outside the gene matches: 8. This CDR3 region has 15 residues. Germline CDR1 reads SGHAT; CDR2 reads FQNNGV. The CDR3 coding sequence is TGTGCCAGCAGCTTAGCGGACAGGCCCCGGGACGAGCAGTACTTC. Its protein is CASSLADRPRDEQYF.

CDR3 residues: CSVDGDYTDTQYF. The CDR3 DNA reads as TGCAGCGTTGATGGTGACTACACAGATACGCAGTATTTT. The chain links TRBV29-1 to TRBJ2-3; D is possibly TRBD2 (5 bases). The CDR3 runs to 13 residues. The germline V gene has CDR1 SQVTM and CDR2 ANQGSEA. The V end was cut by 3 bases, the J end by 2 bases, with 9 bases between.

The rearrangement uses TRBV7-9 and TRBJ2-2; D perhaps matches TRBD2 (5 bases). The CDR3 runs to 16 residues. CDR1 and CDR2 (germline): SEHNR, FQNEAQ (reference sequence). Deletions cut 3 bases from V and 6 bases from J, with 17 bases between. Written as DNA, the CDR3 is TGTGCCAGCAGCTTCGGAGGCCTCGGTTTAGCCGGGGAGCTGTTTTTT. Amino acids: CASSFGGLGLAGELFF.

A note on this clone: Within the sample, other DNA sequences also encode this same CDR3. V is TRBV5-8 and J is TRBJ1-5; D unresolved. The germline V and J ends were trimmed by 5 bases and 3 bases, with 3 bases remaining between them. Per the germline V gene, CDR1 is SGHTS and CDR2 is YDEGEE. This CDR3 spans 11 amino acids. The DNA for the CDR3 is TGTGCCAGCAGTCCCAATCAGCCCCAGCATTTT. This codes for CASSPNQPQHF.

The chain recombines TRBV9 with TRBJ2-2; no clear D. Germline lookup yields CDR1 SGDLS and CDR2 YYNGEE. The CDR3 has 12 residues. V shed 2 bases and J shed 6 bases, with 5 bases lying between them. CDR3 residues: CASSVFPGELFF. CDR3 bases: TGTGCCAGCAGCGTTTTTCCCGGGGAGCTGTTTTTT.

The chain is built from TRBV6-6 and TRBJ2-3; D possibly uses TRBD1 or TRBD2 (5 bases each). Germline CDR1 is MNHNY and CDR2 is SVGAGI (reference sequence). Deletions cut 1 base from V and 2 bases from J, with 13 bases between. CDR3 length equals 16 residues. CDR3 DNA sequence: TGTGCCAGCAGTTACTTAACGGGACGACACACAGATACGCAGTATTTT. It is translated as CASSYLTGRHTDTQYF.

This chain links TRBV6-5 with TRBJ2-5; no clear D gene. Trimming took off 5 bases at V and 0 bases at J, with 13 bases between the two ends. CDR3 length: 15 residues. The V gene's germline CDR1 is MNHEY and CDR2 SVGAGI. CDR3 sequence (DNA): TGTGCCAGCAGTACCCCTGCAGAGTACCAAGAGACCCAGTACTTC. Protein sequence: CASSTPAEYQETQYF.

To note about this clone: Within the sample, other DNA sequences also encode this same CDR3. The chain has TRBV5-6 and TRBJ2-1, with D tentatively TRBD2 (5 bases). From germline, CDR1 is SGHDT and CDR2 YYEEEE. This CDR3 is built from 12 residues. With 4 bases removed from V and 7 bases from J, the gap between germline ends came to 9 bases. CDR3 sequence reads: CASSPTGNEQFF. The CDR3 coding sequence is TGTGCCAGCAGCCCCACGGGGAATGAGCAGTTCTTC. The variable domain in full, with the rest retrieved from reference TRBV5-6 and TRBJ2-1, is DAGVTQSPTHLIKTRGQQVTLRCSPKSGHDTVSWYQQALGQGPQFIFQYYEEEERQRGNFPDRFSGHQFPNYSSELNVNALLLGDSALYLCASSPTGNEQFFGPGTRLTVL.

The V and J genes are TRBV28 and TRBJ2-7; 11 bases fit TRBD1. The trim removed 5 bases at V and 6 bases at J, leaving 6 bases unmatched. Germline CDR1 is MDHEN and CDR2 is SYDVKM. The CDR3 length is 14 residues. DNA for the CDR3: TGTGCCAGCAGTACCGGGACAGGGGGGTTCGAGCAGTACTTC. It encodes CASSTGTGGFEQYF.

DNA for the CDR3: TGTGCCAGCAGCGCGCGCGGGTGGCCGATGGGCTACACCTTC. Its translation is CASSARGWPMGYTF. This chain connects TRBV5-4 to TRBJ1-2; D not certain. Deletions cut 4 bases from V and 8 bases from J, with 18 bases between. CDR3 length equals 14 residues. Looked up from germline, CDR1 is SGHNT and CDR2 is YYREEE (reference sequence).

This clone has a handful of counts. The rearrangement joins TRBV11-2 to TRBJ1-1, with 7 bases matching TRBD1. The V and J ends lost 4 bases and 0 bases, in that order; junction bases with no gene match: 5. CDR3 length: 15 amino acids. Germline V gene lookup returns CDR1 SGHAT and CDR2 FQNNGV. The CDR3: CASSSSGGLNTEAFF. As DNA, the CDR3 is TGTGCCAGCAGCTCTTCAGGGGGGTTGAACACTGAAGCTTTCTTT.

The chain carries TRBV28 and TRBJ2-7; D remains ambiguous. Germline V gene lookup returns CDR1 MDHEN and CDR2 SYDVKM. V dropped 3 bases and J dropped 3 bases, with 6 bases sitting between them. This CDR3 is 12 amino acids long. The CDR3 bases are TGTGCCAGCAGTTTTCCCTACTACGAGCAGTACTTC. Translation gives CASSFPYYEQYF.

The chain links TRBV7-8 to TRBJ1-2; 7 bases line up with TRBD1. The CDR3 is made up of 16 amino acids. The V and J ends lost 5 bases and 4 bases, in that order; junction bases with no gene match: 13. Germline CDR1 SGHVS, CDR2 FQNEAQ. CDR3 amino acids: CASSPRDSLYIYGYTF. In nucleotides, the CDR3 is TGTGCCAGCAGCCCTAGGGACAGCCTATACATCTATGGCTACACCTTC. Full variable domain (remainder filled in from reference TRBV7-8 and TRBJ1-2): GAGVSQSPRYKVAKRGQDVALRCDPISGHVSLFWYQQALGQGPEFLTYFQNEAQLDKSGLPSDRFFAERPEGSVSTLKIQRTQQEDSAVYLCASSPRDSLYIYGYTFGSGTRLTVV.

This rearrangement joins TRBV4-3 to TRBJ2-7, with TRBD2 identical over 12 bases. Looked up from germline, CDR1 is LGHNA and CDR2 is YSLEER. With V trimmed by 1 base and J by 5 bases, 0 bases remained unmatched. The CDR3 has 14 amino acids. The CDR3 reads CASSQGTSGNEQYF. The CDR3, as DNA: TGCGCCAGCAGCCAAGGGACTAGCGGGAACGAGCAGTACTTC.

The chain employs TRBV6-5 and TRBJ2-5; perhaps TRBD1 as D (5 bases). The CDR3 contains 16 residues. Between the trimmed V and J ends, which lost 0 bases and 1 base, there was a span of 12 bases. Germline CDR1 MNHEY, CDR2 SVGAGI. This CDR3 reads CASSYSVGASQETQYF. CDR3 bases: TGTGCCAGCAGTTACTCCGTTGGGGCCTCCCAAGAGACCCAGTACTTC.

CDR3 loop: CASSRKLNTEAFF. The CDR3 DNA reads as TGTGCCAGCAGTCGGAAGTTGAACACTGAAGCTTTCTTT. The V gene is TRBV27, the J gene TRBJ1-1; D not certain. The V gene lost 5 bases and the J gene lost 0 bases, with 7 bases spanning the gap. This CDR3 comprises 13 residues. Per germline, CDR1 MNHEY and CDR2 SMNVEV (reference sequence).

The chain has TRBV5-1 and TRBJ1-4; a weak D match, TRBD1 (6 bases). There are 16 residues in the CDR3. Germline V gene data show CDR1 as SGHRS and CDR2 as YFSETQ. Trimming removed 0 bases at V and 2 bases at J, with 11 bases between. CDR3 region: CASSLEGGITNEKLFF. The CDR3 nucleotides read TGCGCCAGCAGCTTGGAGGGGGGGATCACTAATGAAAAACTGTTTTTT.

This chain joins TRBV4-3 and TRBJ2-3; 11 bases fit TRBD2. This CDR3 comprises 17 residues. Trimming at V came to 5 bases and at J to 1 base, leaving 8 bases not matched to a gene. Germline V gene sequence: CDR1 LGHNA, CDR2 YSLEER. The CDR3 DNA follows: TGCGCCAGCAGCACATCACTAGCGGGAGTTGGCACAGATACGCAGTATTTT. Protein product: CASSTSLAGVGTDTQYF.

A remark on this clone: This sample also contains other DNA sequences that code for the same CDR3. The V and J genes are TRBV13 and TRBJ2-7, with D uncertain. Germline V gene data show CDR1 as PRHDT and CDR2 as FYEKMQ (reference sequence). V dropped 0 bases and J dropped 0 bases, with 3 bases sitting between them. This CDR3 region has 13 residues. The CDR3 DNA is TGTGCCAGCAGCTTAGGTCACTCCTACGAGCAGTACTTC. It codes for CASSLGHSYEQYF.

The chain employs TRBV9 and TRBJ2-2, with a tentative D call TRBD2 (6 bases). V shed 7 bases and J shed 1 base, with 14 bases lying between them. Germline loops: CDR1 SGDLS, CDR2 YYNGEE. The CDR3 runs to 15 residues. The CDR3 sequence: CASGSGSGNTGELFF. The DNA of the CDR3 is TGTGCCAGCGGGTCGGGTAGCGGGAACACCGGGGAGCTGTTTTTT.

This clone was seen just once. The CDR3 coding sequence is TGTGCCAGCAGTGAAACTTGGAGCATACGGTACACCGGGGAGCTGTTTTTT. Amino acids: CASSETWSIRYTGELFF. This chain joins TRBV2 and TRBJ2-2, with unresolved D. This CDR3 comprises 17 residues. Per germline, CDR1 SNHLY and CDR2 FYNNEI. V lost 2 bases and J lost 3, with 16 bases in between.

The chain joins TRBV30 to TRBJ1-1; D might be TRBD1 (5 bases). The CDR3 covers 10 residues. Germline CDR1 GTSNPN, CDR2 SVGIG (reference sequence). V gave up 3 bases and J gave up 6 bases, with 5 bases separating them. CDR3 bases: TGTGCCTGGAGGGGACCTGAAGCTTTCTTT. Translated, it gives CAWRGPEAFF.

This chain connects TRBV2 to TRBJ2-7; either TRBD1 or TRBD2 may supply D (5 bases each). Germline V gives CDR1 SNHLY, CDR2 FYNNEI. V lost 1 base and J lost 4, with 8 bases in between. CDR3 length: 13 amino acids. Here the CDR3 DNA reads TGTGCCAGCAGTGAAGGGGACGGATACGAGCAGTACTTC. Its translation: CASSEGDGYEQYF.